Included here is one TCR beta chain sequence, with context. The sample comes from a study of blood T cell repertoires in COVID-19. The repertoire was sequenced with immunoSEQ multiplex PCR; TCRdb's copy has only in-frame clones and lacks some. The table lists under 250,000 clones, approximately 83% of them singletons. Germline assignment: CDR1 SGHRS and CDR2 YFSETQ. CDR3 length: 14 amino acids. Trimming removed 1 base at V and 4 bases at J, with 11 bases between. The specimen sequenced was PBMCs or T cells enriched from blood (not recorded which). The TCR originated in a woman aged 40 to 55 who had been exposed to COVID-19. The chain has TRBV5-1 and TRBJ1-2; D might be TRBD1 (6 bases). The CDR3 reads CASSLQRGGYGYTF. The CDR3 DNA reads as TGCGCCAGCAGCTTGCAAAGGGGGGGCTATGGCTACACCTTC.